What follows are 14 T cell receptor beta chains derived from one specimen sequenced in a study of cytomegalovirus exposure and HLA in healthy donors. PCR used 60 Vbeta primers and 13 Jbeta primers. TCRdb's table, derived via immunoSEQ multiplex PCR, lists solely in-frame clones and lacks some. The sample comprises about 160,000 clones, around 75% of which are singletons, and 4% to 5% rests with the top ten. Sequencing was performed on PBMCs. Receptors originate from a man in his late teens or twenties in good health and CMV-seropositive.

In regard to this clone: This sample includes further DNA sequences coding for the same CDR3. The rearrangement joins TRBV18 to TRBJ2-3; TRBD1 might be the D (6 bases). The germline V and J ends were trimmed by 3 bases and 0 bases, with 10 bases remaining between them. Germline V gene sequence: CDR1 KGHSH, CDR2 LQKENI. This CDR3 contains 15 residues. The CDR3 region is CASSPGATSTDTQYF. The CDR3, as DNA: TGTGCCAGCTCACCGGGGGCTACGAGCACAGATACGCAGTATTTT.

V usage is TRBV5-4 and J usage is TRBJ1-2, with 10 bases aligning to TRBD1. The length of the CDR3 is 17 residues. Germline V lookup: CDR1 SGHNT, CDR2 YYREEE (reference sequence). Trimming removed 3 bases from V and 1 base from J; junction bases left unmatched: 9. CDR3 nucleotide sequence: TGTGCCAGCAGCTCGACAGGGGGCGCAGGTGGTAACTATGGCTACACCTTC. This sequence encodes CASSSTGGAGGNYGYTF.

V usage is TRBV12-5 and J usage is TRBJ1-1; maybe TRBD1 (6 bases). Germline V gene lookup returns CDR1 LGHNT and CDR2 FRNRAP. Trimming took 6 bases from V and 4 from J, leaving 12 bases between them. The CDR3 loop spans 13 amino acids. CDR3 DNA: TGTGCTAGTGGCGGGGGGCCTGGCACTGAAGCTTTCTTT. This codes for CASGGGPGTEAFF.

V is TRBV28 and J is TRBJ2-1; 15 nucleotides match TRBD2. Germline V CDR1 and CDR2: MDHEN, SYDVKM. This CDR3 contains 18 residues. Trimming removed 5 bases from V and 4 bases from J; junction bases left unmatched: 9. The CDR3 coding sequence is TGTGCCAGCAGTCCCGGGACTAGCGGGGGGAAACTTTACAATGAGCAGTTCTTC. Its translation: CASSPGTSGGKLYNEQFF.

CDR3 region: CAWSVAGTNEQFF. CDR3 in DNA: TGTGCCTGGAGTGTTGCGGGAACAAATGAGCAGTTCTTC. The genes are TRBV30 and TRBJ2-1; the D gene is possibly TRBD2 (6 bases). The CDR3 sequence is 13 residues long. V lost 0 bases and J lost 7, with 10 bases in between. CDR1 and CDR2 (germline): GTSNPN, SVGIG (reference sequence).

This clone was seen only a few times. The rearrangement uses TRBV4-2 and TRBJ1-2; D uncertain. The germline V gene encodes CDR1 LGHNA and CDR2 YNFKEQ. V dropped 1 base and J dropped 5 bases, with 14 bases sitting between them. The CDR3 covers 15 residues. CDR3 sequence reads: CASSQATGYEYGYTF. The CDR3 DNA follows: TGTGCCAGCAGCCAAGCGACGGGGTATGAGTATGGCTACACCTTC.

This clone was detected only once. This chain joins TRBV6-5 and TRBJ1-5, with a weak D call TRBD1 (5 bases). With 5 bases removed from V and 4 bases from J, the gap between germline ends came to 12 bases. The germline gives CDR1 MNHEY, CDR2 SVGAGI. This CDR3 has 14 amino acids. The CDR3 here is CASSQAGWNQPQHF. CDR3 coding DNA: TGTGCCAGCAGTCAAGCAGGGTGGAATCAGCCCCAGCATTTT.

The J gene is TRBJ1-4, the V gene TRBV7-9; maybe TRBD1 (5 bases). Germline-derived CDR1 and CDR2 are SEHNR and FQNEAQ (reference sequence). The CDR3 consists of 13 residues. V dropped 4 bases and J dropped 7 bases, with 10 bases sitting between them. As DNA, the CDR3 is TGTGCCAGCAGCTCTCCAAGGGGTGAAAAACTGTTTTTT. This sequence encodes CASSSPRGEKLFF.

This clone appeared a single time. The chain combines TRBV18 with TRBJ2-4; TRBD2 is a possible D gene (6 bases). The CDR3 consists of 16 residues. CDR1 is KGHSH and CDR2 is LQKENI in the germline V gene. Trimming cost V 3 bases and J 3 bases, with 15 bases left between them. Here the CDR3 reads CASSPVALGGKNIQYF. The CDR3, as DNA: TGTGCCAGCTCACCCGTGGCCTTGGGGGGCAAAAACATTCAGTACTTC.

Written as DNA, the CDR3 is TGTGCCAGCTCACCATCGGGGGGGTATCAGCCCCAGCATTTT. Protein product: CASSPSGGYQPQHF. The gene calls are TRBV18 and TRBJ1-5; D possibly corresponds to TRBD1 (5 bases). Looked up from germline, CDR1 is KGHSH and CDR2 is LQKENI. This CDR3 spans 14 amino acids. Deletions cut 2 bases from V and 5 bases from J, with 10 bases between.

This chain links TRBV7-2 with TRBJ2-1; 9 bases line up with TRBD1. Germline V gene lookup returns CDR1 SGHTA and CDR2 FQGNSA. Trimming removed 5 bases from V and 9 bases from J; junction bases left unmatched: 11. This CDR3 comprises 15 residues. Here the CDR3 reads CASSPHGGQGVEQFF. The CDR3 DNA reads TGTGCCAGCAGCCCTCACGGGGGACAGGGCGTTGAGCAGTTCTTC.

In regard to this clone: This sample also contains other DNA sequences that code for the same CDR3. The genes are TRBV4-1 and TRBJ1-2, with 7 bases lining up with TRBD1. The CDR3 length is 15 residues. With V trimmed by 2 bases and J by 2 bases, 5 bases remained unmatched. Germline V gene sequence: CDR1 MGHRA, CDR2 YSYEKL. The CDR3 spells CASSQPQQGNYGYTF. DNA of the CDR3: TGCGCCAGCAGCCAACCCCAACAGGGGAACTATGGCTACACCTTC.

The V and J genes are TRBV29-1 and TRBJ2-1; D perhaps matches TRBD2 (5 bases). This CDR3 spans 17 amino acids. Trimming stripped 6 bases from V and 3 bases from J, with 24 bases between. Germline CDR1 is SQVTM and CDR2 is ANQGSEA. The CDR3, as DNA: TGCAGCGTCCGCCCCCCTCTAAAGCGGACCATCTACAATGAGCAGTTCTTC. It codes for CSVRPPLKRTIYNEQFF.

The V call is TRBV7-8, the J call TRBJ1-2; 10 bases align to TRBD1. CDR1 and CDR2 from the germline V gene are SGHVS and FQNEAQ. This CDR3 has 16 residues. The J segment lost 4 bases and the V segment lost 5 bases, leaving 10 bases of the junction unmatched. DNA for the CDR3: TGTGCCAGCAGCACCAGGACAGGGGGGAATATCTATGGCTACACCTTC. This encodes CASSTRTGGNIYGYTF.